The 19 T cell receptor beta chains given below trace back to one sample, sequenced in a study of CD8 T cells in Susac syndrome. Reverse transcription of 0.5 to 1 ug RNA was performed with random hexamers. TCRdb independently ran MiXCR on the immunoSEQ multiplex PCR reads; one entry per CDR3 protein. Found here are 100,000 to 150,000 distinct CDR3 sequences, about 95% of them singletons; the top ten hold more than 0.2%. Source material: CD8+ T cells from PBMCs. The receptors shown here come from a human donor with Susac syndrome.

On this clonotype: One end of the junction fails to match germline, which may point to a read error. This chain links TRBV27 with TRBJ2-1; 14 bases line up with TRBD2. This CDR3 has 18 amino acids. The germline V gene encodes CDR1 MNHEY and CDR2 SMNVEV (reference sequence). The CDR3 coding sequence is TGTGCCAGCATGCTGACTAGCGGGAGGGCCAAGGGCTACAATGAGCGGTTCTTC. Protein sequence: CASMLTSGRAKGYNERFF.

V usage is TRBV5-6 and J usage is TRBJ1-5, with D unresolved. Trimming removed 0 bases at V and 6 bases at J, with 10 bases between. The germline CDR1 and CDR2 sequences are SGHDT and YYEEEE. The CDR3 runs 14 residues. CDR3 protein: CASSLGRWGQPQHF. The CDR3 DNA is TGTGCCAGCAGCTTGGGCCGTTGGGGTCAGCCCCAGCATTTT.

This chain joins TRBV10-3 and TRBJ1-4, with D unclear. Germline V lookup: CDR1 ENHRY, CDR2 SYGVKD. The CDR3 consists of 15 residues. V was pared by 0 bases and J by 3 bases, with 8 bases between. The DNA for the CDR3 is TGTGCCATCAGTGAGTCGGGATCGGCTAATGAAAAACTGTTTTTT. It yields the protein CAISESGSANEKLFF.

The rearrangement uses TRBV13 and TRBJ2-7; 7 nucleotides line up with TRBD1. CDR3 length: 14 residues. Germline V gives CDR1 PRHDT, CDR2 FYEKMQ (reference sequence). Losses at the gene ends were 5 bases for V and 3 bases for J; bases not matched to a gene: 7. As DNA, the CDR3 is TGTGCCAGCAGCCCGGGACAGTCATTCTACGAGCAGTACTTC. It specifies CASSPGQSFYEQYF. Filled out from reference TRBV13 and TRBJ2-7, the complete variable domain reads AAGVIQSPRHLIKEKRETATLKCYPIPRHDTVYWYQQGPGQDPQFLISFYEKMQSDKGSIPDRFSAQQFSDYHSELNMSSLELGDSALYFCASSPGQSFYEQYFGPGTRLTVT.

The chain is built from TRBV20-1 and TRBJ2-3, with TRBD2 identical over 9 bases. J lost 2 bases, V lost 0 bases, and 9 bases had no gene match. Germline lookup yields CDR1 DFQATT and CDR2 SNEGSKA (reference sequence). CDR3 length equals 17 residues. CDR3 sequence reads: CSARDPRSGRTTDTQYF. The CDR3 nucleotides are TGCAGTGCTAGAGATCCTCGTAGCGGGAGAACCACAGATACGCAGTATTTT.

This chain connects TRBV7-9 to TRBJ2-5; tentative D call: TRBD1 (6 bases). Per germline, CDR1 SEHNR and CDR2 FQNEAQ (reference sequence). Deletions cut 1 base from V and 2 bases from J, with 8 bases between. This CDR3 is built from 14 residues. CDR3 region: CASSLGDIQETQYF. The CDR3 nucleotides read TGTGCCAGCAGCTTAGGGGACATACAAGAGACCCAGTACTTC.

This chain uses TRBV12-3 or TRBV12-4 with TRBJ1-4; D call uncertain. Trimming pared 6 bases from V and 8 bases from J, leaving 13 bases between. This CDR3 contains 13 residues. The CDR3 sequence: CASRHSTQEKLFF. The CDR3 coding sequence is TGTGCCAGCAGACACAGTACTCAAGAAAAACTGTTTTTT.

In its sample, this clonotype was seen once. The junction departs from germline at one end; a sequencing error may be responsible. The rearrangement uses TRBV10-2 and TRBJ2-5; 8 bases line up with TRBD2. CDR3 length equals 11 residues. Germline V lookup: CDR1 WSHSY, CDR2 SAAADI. CDR3 nucleotides: TGCGCCAGCAGTGCGGGGGGGGAGTTGGACTTC. Protein sequence: CASSAGGELDF.

The V gene is TRBV10-3, the J gene TRBJ2-7, with 8 nucleotides matching TRBD2. With V trimmed by 7 bases and J by 3 bases, 8 bases remained unmatched. Germline V gene sequence: CDR1 ENHRY, CDR2 SYGVKD. The CDR3 extends over 14 amino acids. The CDR3 nucleotides are TGTGCCATCATGGGATCTAGCGGGCGCTACGAGCAGTACTTC. Protein: CAIMGSSGRYEQYF.

V usage is TRBV12-3 or TRBV12-4 and J usage is TRBJ2-1, with D possibly being TRBD2 (6 bases). Trimming shortened V by 4 bases and J by 0 bases, and 22 bases separated the two germline ends. This CDR3 has 19 amino acids. The CDR3 loop is CASSWGSGPNLNSYNEQFF. The DNA of the CDR3 is TGTGCCAGCAGTTGGGGGAGCGGGCCGAACCTGAACTCCTACAATGAGCAGTTCTTC.

V is TRBV19 and J is TRBJ1-2; no definite D call. This CDR3 region has 15 residues. The ends were cut back, 8 bases at V and 6 bases at J, with 22 bases in the middle. CDR1 LNHDA and CDR2 SQIVND come from the germline V gene (reference sequence). The CDR3 DNA sequence: TGTGCCAGTGCCGATGATCCGGAGGGTTTCGATGGCTACACCTTC. It yields the protein CASADDPEGFDGYTF. The full variable domain, in which reference TRBV19 and TRBJ1-2 provide the parts outside the CDR3, is DGGITQSPKYLFRKEGQNVTLSCEQNLNHDAMYWYRQDPGQGLRLIYYSQIVNDFQKGDIAEGYSVSREKKESFPLTVTSAQKNPTAFYLCASADDPEGFDGYTFGSGTRLTVV.

The rearrangement links TRBV29-1 to TRBJ1-1; D ambiguous. The germline V gene has CDR1 SQVTM and CDR2 ANQGSEA. The CDR3 has 10 residues. V was cut by 2 bases and J by 8 bases, with 6 bases left in between. The CDR3 nucleotides are TGCAGCGTTGAAACTCTGGAAGCTTTCTTT. As protein: CSVETLEAFF.

J is TRBJ2-2 and V is TRBV7-9; a possible D gene is TRBD2 (5 bases). The germline V gene encodes CDR1 SEHNR and CDR2 FQNEAQ (reference sequence). The CDR3 has 14 amino acids. The ends were cut back, 2 bases at V and 4 bases at J, with 8 bases in the middle. In nucleotides, the CDR3 is TGTGCCAGCAGCTTACCGGGATCCACCGGGGAGCTGTTTTTT. This translates into CASSLPGSTGELFF.

J is TRBJ2-7 and V is TRBV29-1; D not certain. Germline V gene lookup returns CDR1 SQVTM and CDR2 ANQGSEA. The germline V and J ends were trimmed by 0 bases and 1 base, with 4 bases remaining between them. This CDR3 is built from 12 residues. This chain's CDR3 is CSVEEGSYEQYF. CDR3 bases: TGCAGCGTTGAAGAGGGGTCCTACGAGCAGTACTTC.

The rearrangement uses TRBV27 and TRBJ2-7; D could derive from TRBD1 or TRBD2 (5 bases each). The CDR3 has 13 residues. Deletions cut 2 bases from V and 5 bases from J, with 10 bases between. Germline-derived CDR1 and CDR2 are MNHEY and SMNVEV (reference sequence). For the CDR3, the DNA is TGTGCCAGCAGTTTAACGGAGGACAACGAGCAGTACTTC. Translating gives CASSLTEDNEQYF.

The rearrangement links TRBV12-3 or TRBV12-4 to TRBJ2-3; D might be TRBD1 (5 bases). Trimming took off 1 base at V and 2 bases at J, with 10 bases between the two ends. CDR3 size: 15 residues. The CDR3 here is CASSLGARATDTQYF. CDR3 nucleotides: TGTGCCAGCAGTTTAGGGGCCAGGGCCACAGATACGCAGTATTTT.

The chain recombines TRBV27 with TRBJ2-7, with a tentative D call TRBD2 (6 bases). The CDR3 spans 14 residues. The germline V and J ends were trimmed by 3 bases and 5 bases, with 14 bases remaining between them. From germline, CDR1 is MNHEY and CDR2 SMNVEV (reference sequence). The DNA for the CDR3 is TGTGCCAGCAGTTTGGGGGGAATCCCCAACGAGCAGTACTTC. It codes for CASSLGGIPNEQYF.

The chain carries TRBV28 and TRBJ2-7; D unresolved. The length of the CDR3 is 13 residues. Trimming took off 2 bases at V and 5 bases at J, with 10 bases between the two ends. Per germline, CDR1 MDHEN and CDR2 SYDVKM. The CDR3 spells CASSLVGADEQYF. The CDR3 DNA is TGTGCCAGCAGTTTAGTGGGCGCCGACGAGCAGTACTTC. Using reference TRBV28 and TRBJ2-7 for the parts outside the CDR3, the full variable domain is DVKVTQSSRYLVKRTGEKVFLECVQDMDHENMFWYRQDPGLGLRLIYFSYDVKMKEKGDIPEGYSVSREKKERFSLILESASTNQTSMYLCASSLVGADEQYFGPGTRLTVT.

This chain connects TRBV12-3 or TRBV12-4 to TRBJ1-2, with 7 bases identical to TRBD1. The CDR3 contains 12 residues. With V trimmed by 5 bases and J by 8 bases, 5 bases remained unmatched. As DNA, the CDR3 is TGTGCCAGCAGTCTGAACAGGGGCGGCTACACCTTC. The encoded protein is CASSLNRGGYTF.